The source of this T cell receptor beta chain is a study of cytotoxic CD8 clonotypes in ibrutinib-treated CLL. About the study: Partial responses totalled around 25 and complete responses 2; after median around six years, approximately 15 remained remitted and approximately twelve progressed. Mean productive templates were about 260,000; mean productive rearrangements were around 86,000. Whole-study findings and limits: Once treatment began, public clonotypes, which were uncommon, contracted or stayed stable. Higher clonality was seen at ibrutinib response and a return toward baseline at progression.

Measured with immunoSEQ multiplex PCR; TCRdb has only the in-frame clones, and not every one. The sample gives about 85,000 clones, more than 75% of which show up once; around 5% is in the top ten. J was trimmed by 4 bases and V by 6 bases; bases with no gene match: 8. This CDR3 is built from 14 residues. Per the germline V gene, CDR1 is SNHLY and CDR2 is FYNNEI. To note about this clone: Its antigen is unidentified.

This clonotype was sampled from a human donor with chronic lymphocytic leukemia. The chain employs TRBV2 and TRBJ2-5; 7 bases are shared with TRBD2. This specimen consisted of PBMCs, obtained after 12 months of ibrutinib treatment. The CDR3, as DNA: TGTGCCAGCAGGGGGGAGGGAGGGGCAGAGACCCAGTACTTC. Protein sequence: CASRGEGGAETQYF.